This T cell receptor beta chain appears in the sequencing data of a study of Graves' ophthalmopathy and Graves' hyperthyroidism. Study overall: Before any treatment was given, at initial diagnosis, peripheral blood was collected. Regarding the study as a whole: Detection in blood was also observed for most expanded thyroid clonotypes above 0.001 frequency.

Many counts were recorded for this clonotype. What it recognizes is unknown. Hyperthyroidism patients were newly diagnosed, under 2 months' duration, aged 18 to 65. RNA served as the template for amplifying TCR beta CDR3 regions. Investigators did first-round RT-PCR with HTBI primers, then second-round multiplex PCR. TCRdb used MiXCR to reprocess the multiplex PCR reads, holding one entry per CDR3 protein. The data contain about 400,000 distinct CDR3 sequences, 20% to 25% of them singletons. The source material was peripheral blood. The receptor was isolated from a woman aged 18-29 years with stable Graves' hyperthyroidism.

The CDR3 nucleotides are TGTGCCAGCAGTACAGGGTTGGGGAACACTGAAGCTTTCTTT. Translating gives CASSTGLGNTEAFF. The gene calls are TRBV27 and TRBJ1-1; possibly TRBD1 for D (6 bases). Looked up from germline, CDR1 is MNHEY and CDR2 is SMNVEV (reference sequence). This CDR3 is 14 amino acids long. Trimming stripped 5 bases from V and 1 base from J, with 11 bases between.